This T cell receptor (beta chain) is drawn from a study of post-analysis software for immune sequencing data. Notes on the study in general: Patients with multiple sclerosis recorded significantly lower normalized Chao1 diversity than controls, the study found. Higher frequency in patients than in controls was seen for roughly five TRBV segments, with TRBV5-6, TRBV5-1 and TRBV20-1 among them. When the samples were clustered directly with F measure, those that had been prepared in the same batch showed strong co-clustering.

The germline V and J ends were trimmed by 5 bases and 2 bases, with 17 bases remaining between them. CDR1 is DFQATT and CDR2 is SNEGSKA in the germline V gene (reference sequence). The CDR3 length is 15 residues. As regards this clonotype: Its antigen is unidentified.

cDNA libraries of TCR beta carried unique molecular identifiers. T cells numbering about 1 to 10 million gave rise to about 540,000 cDNA molecules. MiXCR was run by TCRdb on the PCR reads, yielding one entry per CDR3 protein. The table records hundreds of thousands of distinct CDR3 sequences, 30% of them present only once. This chain joins TRBV20-1 and TRBJ2-3; the D gene is possibly TRBD2 (5 bases). This receptor was taken from a girl aged 10 to 17 with multiple sclerosis. Sequenced input: blood. The CDR3 region is CSAHPEGRFTDTQYF. The DNA of the CDR3 is TGCAGTGCTCACCCAGAGGGTAGATTCACAGATACGCAGTATTTT.